These 6 T cell receptor beta chains share one sample of origin, sequenced in a study of T-cell memory formation after mild COVID-19. TCRdb re-called the 5' RACE reads through MiXCR, storing one row per CDR3 protein. The data show 400,000 to 500,000 distinct CDR3 sequences, 20% to 30% seen once. Sequencing was performed on PBMCs or a T cell subset sorted from them (not recorded which). These receptors were obtained from an adult woman who had mild COVID-19 (a few samples of this study predate the infection). Cell type and time point are not known.

This clonotype showed up just a few times. V usage is TRBV10-3 and J usage is TRBJ1-2, with a tentative D call TRBD1 (5 bases). With 0 bases removed from V and 2 bases from J, the gap between germline ends came to 13 bases. The germline V gene encodes CDR1 ENHRY and CDR2 SYGVKD. The CDR3 covers 16 residues. In nucleotides, the CDR3 is TGTGCCATCAGTGAGTCAGCGGGGGTAGGGAACTATGGCTACACCTTC. The encoded protein is CAISESAGVGNYGYTF.

The sample holds a few counts of this clonotype. The chain is built from TRBV7-2 and TRBJ2-3; no clear D gene. V was cut by 5 bases and J by 1 base, with 7 bases left in between. The CDR3 spans 13 residues. CDR1 and CDR2 (germline): SGHTA, FQGNSA. Written as DNA, the CDR3 is TGTGCCAGCAGCCCCACCCGCACAGATACGCAGTATTTT. Its protein product is CASSPTRTDTQYF.

This clonotype has a handful of counts. J is TRBJ2-7 and V is TRBV11-2; 7 bases agree with TRBD1. CDR3 size: 12 residues. Germline V gene lookup returns CDR1 SGHAT and CDR2 FQNNGV. Trimming removed 7 bases from V and 4 bases from J; junction bases left unmatched: 4. For the CDR3, the DNA is TGTGCCAGCACCATGACAGGGTACGAGCAGTACTTC. It specifies CASTMTGYEQYF.

This clonotype was observed a handful of times. The V gene is TRBV15, the J gene TRBJ1-2; 11 bases are a match to TRBD1. This CDR3 has 14 amino acids. Trimming removed 1 base from V and 8 bases from J; junction bases left unmatched: 3. The V gene's germline CDR1 is LNHNV and CDR2 YYDKDF (reference sequence). CDR3 in amino acids: CATSRVDRGQGYTF. The DNA for the CDR3 is TGTGCCACCAGCAGAGTGGACAGGGGGCAAGGCTACACCTTC.

This clonotype was detected only a few times. This chain joins TRBV5-1 and TRBJ1-2, with D unresolved. V gave up 0 bases and J gave up 2 bases, with 8 bases separating them. Germline V gene sequence: CDR1 SGHRS, CDR2 YFSETQ. The CDR3 has 14 amino acids. The CDR3 spells CASSLDGLNYGYTF. The CDR3 nucleotides read TGCGCCAGCAGCTTGGATGGGTTAAACTATGGCTACACCTTC.

For the CDR3, the DNA is TGCAGTGCTAGAGAGGGGCTAGCGGGGGAAGTAAGGGGGCAGTTCTTC. It is translated as CSAREGLAGEVRGQFF. The chain couples TRBV20-1 to TRBJ2-1; TRBD2 aligns across 10 bases. V trimming: 0 bases; J trimming: 12 bases; junction bases outside the gene matches: 14. CDR1 is DFQATT and CDR2 is SNEGSKA in the germline V gene (reference sequence). CDR3 length equals 16 residues.